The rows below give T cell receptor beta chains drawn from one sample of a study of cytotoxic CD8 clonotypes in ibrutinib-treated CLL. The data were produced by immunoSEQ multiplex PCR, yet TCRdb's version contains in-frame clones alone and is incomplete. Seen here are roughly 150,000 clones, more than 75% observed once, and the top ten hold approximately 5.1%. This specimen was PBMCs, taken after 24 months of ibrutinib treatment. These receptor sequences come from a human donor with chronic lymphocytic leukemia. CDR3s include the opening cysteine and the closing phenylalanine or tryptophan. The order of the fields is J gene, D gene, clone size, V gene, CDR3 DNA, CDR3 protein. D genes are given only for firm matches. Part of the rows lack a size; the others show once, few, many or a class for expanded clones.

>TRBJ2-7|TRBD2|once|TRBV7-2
TGTGCCAGCAGCCGGACCGGGACTAGCGGCTACGAGCAGTACTTC
CASSRTGTSGYEQYF
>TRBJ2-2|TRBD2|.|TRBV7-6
TGTGCCAGCAGCCCCCTAACTAGCGGGAGTTCCAACACCGGGGAGCTGTTTTTT
CASSPLTSGSSNTGELFF
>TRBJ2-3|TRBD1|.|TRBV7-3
TGTGCCAGCAGCCCCGGGACAGGGAGTTGGGATACGCAGTATTTT
CASSPGTGSWDTQYF
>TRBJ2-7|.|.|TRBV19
TGTGCCAGTAGTATCTGGGGAGCCGAGCAGTACTTC
CASSIWGAEQYF
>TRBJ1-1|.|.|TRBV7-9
TGTGCCAGCAGCCCCATAGGTCCCGAGGCTTTCTTT
CASSPIGPEAFF
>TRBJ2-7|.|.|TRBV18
TGTGCCAGCTCACCCCGGGACCCCGGCTCCTACGAGCAGTACTTC
CASSPRDPGSYEQYF
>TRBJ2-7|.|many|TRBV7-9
TGTGCCAGCGGCCGGGTCTCCCGGTACGAGCAGTACTTC
CASGRVSRYEQYF
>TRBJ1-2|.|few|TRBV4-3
TGCGCCAGCAGCCAGGGGGGGACTAACTATGGCTACACCTTC
CASSQGGTNYGYTF
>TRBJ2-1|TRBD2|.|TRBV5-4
TGTGCCAGCAGCCTTAGCGGGAGAAGGGGGAATGAGCAGTTCTTC
CASSLSGRRGNEQFF
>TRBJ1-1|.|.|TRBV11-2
TGTGCCAGCAGCTTAGATTCGGTAGGGCAAGGGGTGAACACTGAAGCTTTCTTT
CASSLDSVGQGVNTEAFF
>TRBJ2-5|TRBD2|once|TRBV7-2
TGTGCCAGCAGCTTAGGCCTAACTAGCGGCTACCAAGAGACCCAGTACTTC
CASSLGLTSGYQETQYF
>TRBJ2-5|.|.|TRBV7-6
TGTGCCAGCAGCTCCCCCCCCAGGGAGTCAGAGACCCAGTACTTC
CASSSPPRESETQYF
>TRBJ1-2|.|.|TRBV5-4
TGTGCCAGCAGCCCACAGGGAGGGGATGGCTACACCTTC
CASSPQGGDGYTF
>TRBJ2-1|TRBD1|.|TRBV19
TGTGCCAGTAGTATGAGGGGGCCCGCCAATGAGCAGTTCTTC
CASSMRGPANEQFF
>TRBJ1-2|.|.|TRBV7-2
TGTGCCAGCAGCTTAGGGTCCACAGGGCCGTTGGGTGGCTACACCTTC
CASSLGSTGPLGGYTF
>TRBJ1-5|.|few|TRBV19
TGTGCCAGTAGTATGGTCCGCCAGCCCCAGCATTTT
CASSMVRQPQHF
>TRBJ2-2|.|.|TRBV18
TGTGCCAGCTCACCGCGGAACACCGGGGAGCTGTTTTTT
CASSPRNTGELFF
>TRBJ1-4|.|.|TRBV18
TGTGCCAGCTCACCACCGGCAGGGTTTAATGAAAAACTGTTTTTT
CASSPPAGFNEKLFF
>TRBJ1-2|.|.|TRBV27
TGTGCCAGCAGCCCCCGCGGGTCCAACTATGGCTACACCTTC
CASSPRGSNYGYTF
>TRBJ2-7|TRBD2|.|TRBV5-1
TGCGCCAGCAGCCCGGGGGGACTAGCGGGCTACGAGCAGTACTTC
CASSPGGLAGYEQYF
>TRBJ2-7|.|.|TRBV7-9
TGTGCCAGCAGCTTTTCTAGCTCCTACGAGCAGTACTTC
CASSFSSSYEQYF
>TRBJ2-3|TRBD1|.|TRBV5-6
TGTGCCGGACACAGGGGGGGCACAGATACGCAGTATTTT
CAGHRGGTDTQYF
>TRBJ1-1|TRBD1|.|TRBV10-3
TGTGCCATCAGGCCACAGGGGGCCTGGACTGAAGCTTTCTTT
CAIRPQGAWTEAFF
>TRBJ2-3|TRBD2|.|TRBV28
TGTGCCAGCACCCCCCGGGGGGGCGGGGTAGATACGCAGTATTTT
CASTPRGGGVDTQYF
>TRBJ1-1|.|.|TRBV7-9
TGTGCCAGCAGCTTAGGACATCAGAACACTGAAGCTTTCTTT
CASSLGHQNTEAFF
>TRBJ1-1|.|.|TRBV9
TGTGCCAGCAGCCCCCGGCTGGAGAACACTGAAGCTTTCTTT
CASSPRLENTEAFF
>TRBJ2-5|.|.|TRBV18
TGTGCCAGCTCACCAGAACCTCAGGGGACCCAGTACTTC
CASSPEPQGTQYF
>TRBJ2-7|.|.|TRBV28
TGTGCCAGCAGTTTAGGGGGGCGGGCCTACGAGCAGTACTTC
CASSLGGRAYEQYF
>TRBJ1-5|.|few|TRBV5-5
TGTGCCAGCAGCGCCGAGGGGGGATTCAATCAGCCCCAGCATTTT
CASSAEGGFNQPQHF
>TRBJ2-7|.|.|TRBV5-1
TGCGCCAGCAGCTTGGGGGCTAGCGACCCTCTGGGAGAGCAGTACTTC
CASSLGASDPLGEQYF
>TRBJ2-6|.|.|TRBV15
TGTGCCACCAGCAGAGGGGGGGACTCTGGGGCCAACGTCCTGACTTTC
CATSRGGDSGANVLTF
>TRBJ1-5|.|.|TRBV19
TGTGCCAGTAGTACAGGTATGGATCAGCCCCAGCATTTT
CASSTGMDQPQHF